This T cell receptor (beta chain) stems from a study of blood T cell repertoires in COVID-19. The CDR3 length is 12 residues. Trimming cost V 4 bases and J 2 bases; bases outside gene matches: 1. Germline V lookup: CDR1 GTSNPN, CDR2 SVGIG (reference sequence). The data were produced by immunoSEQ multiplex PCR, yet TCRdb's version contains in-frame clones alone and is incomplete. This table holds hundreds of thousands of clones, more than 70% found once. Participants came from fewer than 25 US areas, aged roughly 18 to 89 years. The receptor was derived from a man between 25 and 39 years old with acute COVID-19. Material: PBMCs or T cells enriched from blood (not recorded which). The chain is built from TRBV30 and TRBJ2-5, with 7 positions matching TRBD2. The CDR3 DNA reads TGTGCCTGGACGGGGGGACAAGAGACCCAGTACTTC. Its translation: CAWTGGQETQYF. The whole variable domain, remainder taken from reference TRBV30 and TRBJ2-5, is SQTIHQWPATLVQPVGSPLSLECTVEGTSNPNLYWYRQAAGRGLQLLFYSVGIGQISSEVPQNLSASRPQDRQFILSSKKLLLSDSGFYLCAWTGGQETQYFGPGTRLLVL.